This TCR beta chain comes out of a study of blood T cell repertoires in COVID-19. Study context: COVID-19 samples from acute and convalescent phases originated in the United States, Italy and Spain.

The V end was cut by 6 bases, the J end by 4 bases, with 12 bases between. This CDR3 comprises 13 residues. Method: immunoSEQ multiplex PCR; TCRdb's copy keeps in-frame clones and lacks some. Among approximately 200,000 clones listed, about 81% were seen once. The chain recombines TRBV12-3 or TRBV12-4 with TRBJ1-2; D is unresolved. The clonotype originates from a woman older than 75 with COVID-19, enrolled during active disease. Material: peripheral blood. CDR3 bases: TGTGCCAGCAGCCCCGCTATTGGCTATGGCTACACCTTC. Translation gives CASSPAIGYGYTF.